Below are 6 T cell receptor beta chains sequenced from a single sample in a study of blood T cell repertoires in COVID-19. The protocol was immunoSEQ multiplex PCR, while the TCRdb copy is restricted to in-frame clones and leaves out a portion. The top ten hold 10% to 15% of the sample, which has 120,000 to 150,000 clones, around 82% seen once. Sequencing was performed on peripheral blood. All receptors derive from a man aged 55 to 70 with active or convalescent COVID-19.

The chain couples TRBV6-5 to TRBJ1-5; no clear D. The CDR3 is 14 residues long. CDR1 and CDR2 from the germline V gene are MNHEY and SVGAGI. V gave up 0 bases and J gave up 4 bases, with 7 bases separating them. CDR3 sequence: CASSYSSGNQPQHF. Here the CDR3 DNA reads TGTGCCAGCAGTTACTCGAGCGGTAATCAGCCCCAGCATTTT.

The chain has TRBV7-9 and TRBJ1-5; the D gene is possibly TRBD1 (6 bases). This CDR3 has 14 residues. Germline CDR1 SEHNR, CDR2 FQNEAQ (reference sequence). Trimming removed 5 bases from V and 4 bases from J, with 12 bases in between. For the CDR3, the DNA is TGTGCCAGCAGCCCCCTAACAGGGAATCAGCCCCAGCATTTT. It encodes CASSPLTGNQPQHF.

This clone has just a few counts. This chain links TRBV5-1 with TRBJ2-1; D is unresolved. The V gene lost 3 bases and the J gene lost 8 bases, with 12 bases spanning the gap. CDR1 and CDR2 (germline): SGHRS, YFSETQ. The CDR3 is 13 residues long. The CDR3 bases are TGCGCCAGCAGCTCAGAACGGGTTTATGAGCAGTTCTTC. It specifies CASSSERVYEQFF. The entire variable domain, with the rest obtained from reference TRBV5-1 and TRBJ2-1, is as follows: KAGVTQTPRYLIKTRGQQVTLSCSPISGHRSVSWYQQTPGQGLQFLFEYFSETQRNKGNFPGRFSGRQFSNSRSEMNVSTLELGDSALYLCASSSERVYEQFFGPGTRLTVL.

This sequence joins TRBV29-1 and TRBJ1-2; D is perhaps TRBD1 (5 bases). CDR3 size: 15 residues. Per germline, CDR1 SQVTM and CDR2 ANQGSEA. Trimming shortened V by 2 bases and J by 2 bases, and 15 bases separated the two germline ends. CDR3 region: CSVEPYTGVNYGYTF. The CDR3 DNA sequence: TGCAGCGTTGAACCTTATACAGGAGTCAACTATGGCTACACCTTC.

A single count supports this clone. This rearrangement joins TRBV21-1 to TRBJ2-1; the table's D call, TRBD1, has no DNA check behind it. TRBV21-1 is a pseudogene. CDR3 length: 18 residues. The CDR3 DNA follows: TGTGCCAGCAGCAAAGCGCAACAGGGGGCCCCCTCCTACAATGAGCAGTTCTTC. This translates into CASSKAQQGAPSYNEQFF.

This chain links TRBV29-1 with TRBJ2-2, with TRBD2 identical over 10 bases. V lost 6 bases to trimming and J lost 6 bases; unmatched junction nucleotides: 13. The CDR3 contains 16 residues. CDR1 is SQVTM and CDR2 is ANQGSEA in the germline V gene. CDR3 DNA sequence: TGCAGCGTCCCCGCGGGGAAGCGGGAGGGCCCCGGGGAGCTGTTTTTT. Its protein product is CSVPAGKREGPGELFF.